In its sample, the clone carrying this T cell receptor (beta chain) was seen many times. This specimen comes from a study of blood T cell repertoires in COVID-19. Study context: T cells, B-cell-depleted T cells, or PBMCs supplied cDNA or gDNA.

TCRdb's copy holds only in-frame clones and misses some; the assay was immunoSEQ multiplex PCR. The profile shows around 270,000 clones, roughly 89% of them singletons. Trimming left V 3 bases short and J 6 bases short, with 14 bases between. CDR3 length equals 14 residues. Germline lookup yields CDR1 LNHDA and CDR2 SQIVND (reference sequence). The chain couples TRBV19 to TRBJ1-2; tentative D call: TRBD1 (6 bases). The receptor was isolated from a middle-aged woman who had recovered from COVID-19. Material: peripheral blood. The CDR3 reads CASSIEQGPNGYTF. In nucleotides, the CDR3 is TGTGCCAGTAGTATCGAACAGGGCCCCAATGGCTACACCTTC.